This TCR beta chain was captured by sequencing in a study of blood T cell repertoires in COVID-19. Study context: Nucleic acid was either cDNA or gDNA, and it came from T cells, B-cell-depleted T cells, or PBMCs.

Per the study methods: Nucleated cell counts were estimated from reference gene primer amplification. Sequenced by immunoSEQ multiplex PCR; TCRdb stores in-frame clones only, minus some. That table is the source of V, J and clone size, and D and trimming were worked out from the DNA. The sample records 120,000 or so clones, 75% to 85% being singletons. The V gene lost 1 base and the J gene lost 2 bases, with 3 bases spanning the gap. CDR3 size: 14 residues. Germline V gives CDR1 SGHTA, CDR2 FQGNSA. Sequencing was done on a sample of peripheral blood. This clonotype was obtained from a middle-aged man with active or convalescent COVID-19. This chain uses TRBV7-2 with TRBJ2-6; D not resolved. The CDR3 loop is CASSLGAGANVLTF. DNA for the CDR3: TGTGCCAGCAGCTTAGGAGCTGGGGCCAACGTCCTGACTTTC.